A single sample gave rise to the 14 T cell receptor beta chains below, sequenced in a study of CD8 T cells in ankylosing spondylitis. TCRdb fed the 5' RACE reads into MiXCR, producing one record per CDR3 protein. The sample has thousands of distinct CDR3 sequences, under 5% seen once. Sample: blood, either unsorted or a sorted T cell fraction (not recorded which). These receptor sequences come from a female donor with ankylosing spondylitis or in good health (not recorded which).

In its sample, this clonotype is medium-sized. The rearrangement links TRBV9 to TRBJ1-1; D gene ambiguous. This CDR3 region has 14 residues. V lost 0 bases to trimming and J lost 2 bases, with 8 bases between them. Germline V gene lookup returns CDR1 SGDLS and CDR2 YYNGEE. CDR3: CASSVVTGNTEAFF. In DNA form, the CDR3 reads TGTGCCAGCAGCGTAGTGACGGGAAACACTGAAGCTTTCTTT.

This clonotype was picked up many times. This sequence joins TRBV9 and TRBJ2-1; 10 bases match TRBD2. The CDR3 runs 15 residues. V trimming: 0 bases; J trimming: 9 bases; junction bases outside the gene matches: 6. Germline V gives CDR1 SGDLS, CDR2 YYNGEE. CDR3 sequence: CASSVEAGGSSEQFF. The CDR3, as DNA: TGTGCCAGCAGCGTAGAAGCGGGGGGGTCCAGTGAGCAGTTCTTC.

This clonotype is labeled medium-sized (0.01 to 0.1%). This sequence joins TRBV9 and TRBJ2-2; D possibly matches TRBD1 or TRBD2 (5 bases each). Germline V gene lookup returns CDR1 SGDLS and CDR2 YYNGEE. CDR3 length: 18 residues. Trimming stripped 0 bases from V and 7 bases from J, with 22 bases between. Here the CDR3 reads CASSVEFSPSRGDGELFF. The DNA of the CDR3 is TGTGCCAGCAGCGTAGAATTCTCGCCATCGAGGGGTGACGGGGAGCTGTTTTTT.

This clonotype was observed at least ten times. V usage is TRBV9 and J usage is TRBJ2-5, with D perhaps matching TRBD2 (5 bases). Germline V CDR1 and CDR2: SGDLS, YYNGEE. The CDR3 is made up of 15 amino acids. With 0 bases removed from V and 1 base from J, the gap between germline ends came to 10 bases. Here the CDR3 reads CASSVGAGPQETQYF. CDR3 DNA sequence: TGTGCCAGCAGCGTAGGCGCGGGCCCCCAAGAGACCCAGTACTTC. The whole variable domain, remainder taken from reference TRBV9 and TRBJ2-5, is DSGVTQTPKHLITATGQRVTLRCSPRSGDLSVYWYQQSLDQGLQFLIQYYNGEERAKGNILERFSAQQFPDLHSELNLSSLELGDSALYFCASSVGAGPQETQYFGPGTRLLVL.

This clonotype has at least ten counts. The gene calls are TRBV9 and TRBJ2-3; D call uncertain. V was pared by 4 bases and J by 4 bases, with 10 bases between. Per the germline V gene, CDR1 is SGDLS and CDR2 is YYNGEE. This CDR3 spans 13 amino acids. The CDR3 nucleotides read TGTGCCAGCAGCCCAGGCGACGCAGATACGCAGTATTTT. It specifies CASSPGDADTQYF.

This clonotype is labeled as medium-sized. The genes are TRBV9 and TRBJ2-1; possibly TRBD2 for D (6 bases). V was clipped by 0 bases and J by 2 bases, with 21 bases between them. The germline V gene has CDR1 SGDLS and CDR2 YYNGEE. This CDR3 has 19 residues. As DNA, the CDR3 is TGTGCCAGCAGCGTAGACGGTTTGGAGGGTGAGCGGCCCTACAATGAGCAGTTCTTC. This translates into CASSVDGLEGERPYNEQFF.

Details on this clonotype: This may arise from a read error, as a much more abundant clone is one base away. The CDR3 carries no conserved terminal phenylalanine or tryptophan, so it likely arises from a read error. The rearrangement links TRBV9 to TRBJ2-5, with 8 bases identical to TRBD1. Germline V lookup: CDR1 SGDLS, CDR2 YYNGEE. V dropped 6 bases and J dropped 5; count of bases not matched to a gene: 15. The CDR3 length is 16 residues. The CDR3 region has the DNA TGTGCCAGCACCCGACAGGGGATCTCGTTGAGTGAGACCCAGTACCTC. This encodes CASTRQGISLSETQYL.

The chain joins TRBV9 to TRBJ2-2; D unclear. The germline V and J ends were trimmed by 3 bases and 0 bases, with 9 bases remaining between them. Germline-derived CDR1 and CDR2 are SGDLS and YYNGEE. The CDR3 is 15 amino acids. The CDR3 DNA is TGTGCCAGCAGCGAGTACCTGGCGAACACCGGGGAGCTGTTTTTT. Translating it yields CASSEYLANTGELFF. Looking up the rest from reference TRBV9 and TRBJ2-2 gives the full variable domain: DSGVTQTPKHLITATGQRVTLRCSPRSGDLSVYWYQQSLDQGLQFLIQYYNGEERAKGNILERFSAQQFPDLHSELNLSSLELGDSALYFCASSEYLANTGELFFGEGSRLTVL.

This clonotype was seen repeatedly, ten times or more. This rearrangement joins TRBV9 to TRBJ1-2, with D tentatively TRBD1 (6 bases). Germline values: CDR1 SGDLS, CDR2 YYNGEE. The CDR3 totals 14 residues. V dropped 0 bases and J dropped 6 bases, with 12 bases sitting between them. CDR3 loop: CASSVGVQGDGYTF. DNA of the CDR3: TGTGCCAGCAGCGTAGGTGTACAGGGTGATGGCTACACCTTC.

This clonotype has more than one count but fewer than ten. This may be a read error, as it is one base from a much larger clone. The chain couples TRBV9 to TRBJ2-5; 11 bases map to TRBD2. The CDR3 spans 17 residues. Looked up from germline, CDR1 is SGDLS and CDR2 is YYNGEE. The V gene end was trimmed by 4 bases and the J gene end by 1 base; junction bases not matched to a gene: 9. The CDR3 spells CASSPKPGLAVQETQYF. The DNA for the CDR3 is TGTGCCAGCAGCCCTAAGCCGGGACTAGCGGTCCAAGAGACCCAGTACTTC.

This clonotype was seen many times. The chain has TRBV9 and TRBJ2-5; 9 bases line up with TRBD2. The CDR3 covers 16 residues. CDR1 is SGDLS and CDR2 is YYNGEE in the germline V gene. After removal of 4 bases from V and 0 bases from J, the junction contained 7 bases not matched to a gene. CDR3 DNA: TGTGCCAGCAGCCCCTTGGAGCGGGGGGACCAAGAGACCCAGTACTTC. Encoded protein: CASSPLERGDQETQYF.

This clonotype appeared many times. The CDR3 DNA sequence: TGTGCCAGCAGCGTGTACTTGGCTGACACTGAAGCTTTCTTT. It encodes CASSVYLADTEAFF. The chain combines TRBV9 with TRBJ1-1; no clear D. Trimming pared 2 bases from V and 3 bases from J, leaving 11 bases between. This CDR3 has 14 residues. Germline assignment: CDR1 SGDLS and CDR2 YYNGEE.

Note on this clonotype: One end of the junction does not line up with germline, which may come from a read error. V usage is TRBV9 and J usage is TRBJ1-4; no firm D call. Per the germline V gene, CDR1 is SGDLS and CDR2 is YYNGEE. The CDR3 loop spans 16 amino acids. The CDR3, as DNA: TGCGCCAGCAGCGCAGGACTGACTAATGGGAATGAAAAACCGTTTTTT. It encodes CASSAGLTNGNEKPFF.

This clonotype was observed at least ten times. V usage is TRBV9 and J usage is TRBJ1-6, with D unclear. The V end lost 0 bases, the J end lost 14 bases, and 18 bases lay between the germline ends. In germline, CDR1 is SGDLS, CDR2 YYNGEE. The CDR3 runs to 15 residues. CDR3 protein: CASSVDDGSGWALHF. CDR3 DNA: TGTGCCAGCAGCGTAGACGACGGGTCAGGTTGGGCCCTCCACTTT.